This T cell receptor (beta chain) was sequenced during a study of cytomegalovirus exposure and HLA in healthy donors. Germline values: CDR1 MNHEY, CDR2 SMNVEV (reference sequence). V gave up 6 bases and J gave up 9 bases; unmatched junction bases: 21. This CDR3 has 18 residues. Study observations and caveats: As a later analysis showed, several of the most significant clusters appeared to be linked to common viral pathogens. In a later analysis, CMV-associated beta chains were mostly HLA-associated, it appeared. The investigators catalogued 150 or so TCR beta chains as cytomegalovirus-associated.

Notes on this clone: What it binds is unknown.

The PCR ran on 60 Vbeta and 13 Jbeta primers. Profiled with immunoSEQ multiplex PCR; TCRdb holds only in-frame clones, not every one. The sample gives approximately 200,000 clones, under 90% of which show up once; roughly 1.3% is in the top ten. V and J are TRBV27 and TRBJ2-1, with 9 bases lining up with TRBD2. Sequencing was done on a sample of PBMCs. This sequence was found in a human donor in good health. The DNA for the CDR3 is TGTGCCAGCAGCTTAGGGGGGATTACGGGACTAGCATTCTCTGAGCAGTTCTTC. This sequence encodes CASSLGGITGLAFSEQFF.